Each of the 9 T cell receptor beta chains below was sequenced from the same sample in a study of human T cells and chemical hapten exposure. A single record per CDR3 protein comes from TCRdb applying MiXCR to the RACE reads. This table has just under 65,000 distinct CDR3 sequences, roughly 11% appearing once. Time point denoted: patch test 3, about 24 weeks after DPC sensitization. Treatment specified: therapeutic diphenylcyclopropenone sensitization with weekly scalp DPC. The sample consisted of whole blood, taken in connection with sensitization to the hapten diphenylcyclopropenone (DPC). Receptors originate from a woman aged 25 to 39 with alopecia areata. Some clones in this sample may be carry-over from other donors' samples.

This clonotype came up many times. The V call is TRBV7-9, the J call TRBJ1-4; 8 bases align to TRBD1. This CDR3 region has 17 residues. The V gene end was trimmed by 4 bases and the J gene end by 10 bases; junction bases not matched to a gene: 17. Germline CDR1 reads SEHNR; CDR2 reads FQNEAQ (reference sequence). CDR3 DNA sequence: TGTGCCAGCAGCTCCGGACAGGGCGTCGTCGGAGAAGGAAAACTGTTTTTT. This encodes CASSSGQGVVGEGKLFF. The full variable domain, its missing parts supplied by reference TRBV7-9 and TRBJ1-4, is DTGVSQNPRHKITKRGQNVTFRCDPISEHNRLYWYRQTLGQGPEFLTYFQNEAQLEKSRLLSDRFSAERPKGSFSTLEIQRTEQGDSAMYLCASSSGQGVVGEGKLFFGSGTQLSVL.

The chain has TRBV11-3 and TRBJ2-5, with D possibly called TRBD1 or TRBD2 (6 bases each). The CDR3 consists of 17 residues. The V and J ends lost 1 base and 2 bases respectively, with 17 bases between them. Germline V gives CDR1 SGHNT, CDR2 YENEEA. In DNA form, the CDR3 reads TGTGCCAGCAGCTTAGCCGGGGGCTACACGCTTCAAGAGACCCAGTACTTC. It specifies CASSLAGGYTLQETQYF.

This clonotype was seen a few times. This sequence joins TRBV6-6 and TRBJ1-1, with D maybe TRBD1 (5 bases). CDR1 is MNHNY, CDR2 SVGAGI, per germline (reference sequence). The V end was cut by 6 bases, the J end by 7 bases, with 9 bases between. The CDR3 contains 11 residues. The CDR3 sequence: CASSLRGEAFF. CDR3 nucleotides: TGTGCCAGCAGCCTGAGGGGTGAAGCTTTCTTT.

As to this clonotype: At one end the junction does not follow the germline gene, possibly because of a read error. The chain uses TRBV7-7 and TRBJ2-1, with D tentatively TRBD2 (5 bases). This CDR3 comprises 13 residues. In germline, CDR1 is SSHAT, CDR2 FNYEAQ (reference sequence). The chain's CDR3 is CASSPGFAMEQFF. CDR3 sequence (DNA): TGTGCTAGCAGCCCGGGATTCGCAATGGAGCAGTTCTTC.

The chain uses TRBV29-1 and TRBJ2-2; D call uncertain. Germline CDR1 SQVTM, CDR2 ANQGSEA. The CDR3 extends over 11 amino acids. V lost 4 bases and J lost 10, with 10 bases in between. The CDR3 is CSVAKGQELFF. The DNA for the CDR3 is TGCAGCGTTGCAAAGGGTCAGGAGCTGTTTTTT.

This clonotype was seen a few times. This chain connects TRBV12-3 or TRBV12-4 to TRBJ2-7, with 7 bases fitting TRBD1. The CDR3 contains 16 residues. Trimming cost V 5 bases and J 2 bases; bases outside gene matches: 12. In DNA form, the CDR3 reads TGTGCCAGCAGTCCCCTTCGGGGACAGAGAACCTACGAGCAGTACTTC. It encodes CASSPLRGQRTYEQYF.

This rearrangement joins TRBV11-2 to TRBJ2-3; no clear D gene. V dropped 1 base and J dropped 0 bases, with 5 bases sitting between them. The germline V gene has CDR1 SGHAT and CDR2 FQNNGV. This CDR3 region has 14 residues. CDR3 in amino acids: CASSLGRSTDTQYF. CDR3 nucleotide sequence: TGTGCCAGCAGCTTAGGGCGGAGCACAGATACGCAGTATTTT.

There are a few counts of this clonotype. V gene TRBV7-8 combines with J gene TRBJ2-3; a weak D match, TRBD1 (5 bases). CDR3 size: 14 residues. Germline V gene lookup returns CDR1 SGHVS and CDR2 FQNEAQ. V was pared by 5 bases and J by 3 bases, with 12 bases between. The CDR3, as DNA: TGTGCCAGCAGCCCCGCCCGGACAACAGATACGCAGTATTTT. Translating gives CASSPARTTDTQYF.

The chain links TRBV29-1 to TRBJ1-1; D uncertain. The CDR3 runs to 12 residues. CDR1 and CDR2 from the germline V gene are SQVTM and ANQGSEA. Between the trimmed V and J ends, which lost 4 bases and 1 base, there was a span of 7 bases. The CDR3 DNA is TGCAGCGTTGTCTTGGGGAACACTGAAGCTTTCTTT. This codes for CSVVLGNTEAFF.